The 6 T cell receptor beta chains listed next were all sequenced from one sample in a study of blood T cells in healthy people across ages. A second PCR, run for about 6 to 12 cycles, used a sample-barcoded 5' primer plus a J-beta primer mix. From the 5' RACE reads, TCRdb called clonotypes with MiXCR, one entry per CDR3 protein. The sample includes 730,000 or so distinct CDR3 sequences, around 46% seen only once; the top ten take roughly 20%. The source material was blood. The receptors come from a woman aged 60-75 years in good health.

CDR3 sequence (DNA): TGTGCTAGTGGTTTGCCCTCGACCGGGGAGCTGTTTTTT. Translated: CASGLPSTGELFF. The V call is TRBV12-5, the J call TRBJ2-2; D is unresolved. CDR1 is LGHNT, CDR2 FRNRAP, per germline. V lost 2 bases, J lost 5 bases, and 6 bases lay in between. The CDR3 runs 13 residues. Full variable domain (outside the CDR3, taken from reference TRBV12-5 and TRBJ2-2): DARVTQTPRHKVTEMGQEVTMRCQPILGHNTVFWYRQTMMQGLELLAYFRNRAPLDDSGMPKDRFSAEMPDATLATLKIQPSEPRDSAVYFCASGLPSTGELFFGEGSRLTVL.

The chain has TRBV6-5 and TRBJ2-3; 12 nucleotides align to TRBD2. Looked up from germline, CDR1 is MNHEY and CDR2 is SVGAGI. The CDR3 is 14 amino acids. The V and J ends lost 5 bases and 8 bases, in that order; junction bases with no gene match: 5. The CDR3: CASSRTSGISTQYF. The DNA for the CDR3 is TGTGCCAGCAGTAGGACTAGCGGGATAAGTACGCAGTATTTT.

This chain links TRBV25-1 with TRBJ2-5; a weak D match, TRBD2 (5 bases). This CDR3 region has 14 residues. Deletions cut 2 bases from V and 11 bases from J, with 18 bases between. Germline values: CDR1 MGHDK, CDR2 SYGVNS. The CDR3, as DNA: TGTGCCAGCAGTGAAGGCAAGGGCTACGGGGAGCAGTACTTC. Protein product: CASSEGKGYGEQYF.

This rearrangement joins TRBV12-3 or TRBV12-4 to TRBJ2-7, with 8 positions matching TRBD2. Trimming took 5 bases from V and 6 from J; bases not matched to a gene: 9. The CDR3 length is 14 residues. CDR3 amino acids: CASSHSGTRGEQYF. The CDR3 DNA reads TGTGCCAGCAGTCACTCCGGGACTAGGGGCGAGCAGTACTTC.

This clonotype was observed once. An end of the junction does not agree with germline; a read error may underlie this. The CDR3 sequence is CAIGEIAGSSTQYF. The CDR3 DNA follows: TGTGCCATCGGTGAAATAGCGGGCAGCAGTACGCAGTATTTT. This chain links TRBV10-3 with TRBJ2-3; 7 bases align to TRBD2. This CDR3 is built from 14 residues. Germline V lookup: CDR1 ENHRY, CDR2 SYGVKD.

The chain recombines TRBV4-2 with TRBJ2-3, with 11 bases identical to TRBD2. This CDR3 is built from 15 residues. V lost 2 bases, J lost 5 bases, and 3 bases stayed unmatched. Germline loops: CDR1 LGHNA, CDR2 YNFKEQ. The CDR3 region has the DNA TGTGCCAGCAGCCAAACAACTAGCGGGGGAGATACGCAGTATTTT. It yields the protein CASSQTTSGGDTQYF.